Listed here are 20 T cell receptor beta chains from one sample, sequenced in a study of OX40 agonist ivuxolimab in advanced cancers. TCRdb's copy holds only in-frame clones and misses some; the assay was immunoSEQ multiplex PCR. The table has about 46,000 clones, about 90% seen once. Sequenced material: CD4+ or CD8+ T cells sorted from blood, taken in a trial of the OX40 agonist ivuxolimab. The source is an adult with an advanced solid tumor such as melanoma, head and neck, liver or kidney cancer.

The V call is TRBV2, the J call TRBJ2-5; D might be TRBD2 (5 bases). In germline, CDR1 is SNHLY, CDR2 FYNNEI. Deletions cut 2 bases from V and 5 bases from J, with 9 bases between. The CDR3 contains 13 residues. The CDR3 protein is CASSETRLETQYF. CDR3 nucleotide sequence: TGTGCCAGCAGTGAAACTAGATTGGAGACCCAGTACTTC.

V gene TRBV30 combines with J gene TRBJ2-5, with a possible D match to TRBD2 (5 bases). Germline V lookup: CDR1 GTSNPN, CDR2 SVGIG (reference sequence). The CDR3 has 13 amino acids. Trimming left V 4 bases short and J 5 bases short, with 14 bases between. The CDR3 DNA sequence: TGTGCCTGGAATTCCCTTGGGGAGGAGACCCAGTACTTC. Protein sequence: CAWNSLGEETQYF.

The chain couples TRBV27 to TRBJ2-5, with 7 bases aligning to TRBD2. The CDR3 spans 16 residues. CDR1 is MNHEY and CDR2 is SMNVEV in the germline V gene (reference sequence). The ends lost 1 base at V and 5 bases at J; junction bases unmatched: 10. CDR3 in amino acids: CASSLLGWGGGETQYF. The CDR3 nucleotides read TGTGCCAGCAGTTTATTGGGGTGGGGGGGAGGCGAGACCCAGTACTTC.

Here the CDR3 reads CASLTGLAGATDTQYF. The CDR3 nucleotides read TGCGCCAGCCTAACGGGGCTAGCGGGGGCGACAGATACGCAGTATTTT. This chain joins TRBV5-1 and TRBJ2-3; 10 nucleotides agree with TRBD2. This CDR3 spans 16 amino acids. The junction had 11 bases not matched to a gene; V was cut back by 7 bases and J by 3 bases. Germline assignment: CDR1 SGHRS and CDR2 YFSETQ.

The chain combines TRBV29-1 with TRBJ2-1; 8 nucleotides match TRBD2. V gave up 8 bases and J gave up 7 bases; unmatched junction bases: 10. Germline loops: CDR1 SQVTM, CDR2 ANQGSEA. The CDR3 contains 13 residues. The CDR3 DNA reads TGCAGCATATGGACTAGCTGGGGGAATGAGCAGTTCTTC. Protein product: CSIWTSWGNEQFF.

The chain combines TRBV6-1 with TRBJ2-5; no clear D. This CDR3 has 15 residues. The V and J ends lost 1 base and 2 bases respectively, with 11 bases between them. The germline CDR1 and CDR2 sequences are MNHNS and SASEGT. The CDR3 loop is CASSEGTAIQETQYF. CDR3 nucleotides: TGTGCCAGCAGTGAAGGTACAGCTATACAAGAGACCCAGTACTTC.

This rearrangement joins TRBV28 to TRBJ2-1; D not resolved. The V gene lost 5 bases and the J gene lost 5 bases, with 7 bases spanning the gap. The length of the CDR3 is 12 residues. Germline-derived CDR1 and CDR2 are MDHEN and SYDVKM. The CDR3 region has the DNA TGTGCCAGCAGTCCCCTCCACAATGAGCAGTTCTTC. Its translation: CASSPLHNEQFF. Complete variable domain (other parts from reference TRBV28 and TRBJ2-1): DVKVTQSSRYLVKRTGEKVFLECVQDMDHENMFWYRQDPGLGLRLIYFSYDVKMKEKGDIPEGYSVSREKKERFSLILESASTNQTSMYLCASSPLHNEQFFGPGTRLTVL.

V is TRBV27 and J is TRBJ2-7; D uncertain. Germline-derived CDR1 and CDR2 are MNHEY and SMNVEV (reference sequence). Deletions cut 7 bases from V and 2 bases from J, with 12 bases between. The CDR3 loop spans 13 amino acids. The CDR3 spells CASTGPQTYEQYF. CDR3 DNA sequence: TGTGCCAGCACCGGGCCCCAGACCTACGAGCAGTACTTC.

This chain connects TRBV9 to TRBJ2-1; 12 bases map to TRBD1. Germline CDR1 is SGDLS and CDR2 is YYNGEE. The CDR3 length is 16 residues. The trim removed 7 bases at V and 8 bases at J, leaving 13 bases unmatched. CDR3: CASHLNPGQGADEQFF. In DNA form, the CDR3 reads TGTGCCAGCCACCTCAACCCGGGACAGGGGGCCGATGAGCAGTTCTTC.

This clone was seen a handful of times. The genes are TRBV7-2 and TRBJ2-3; 13 positions agree with TRBD2. Germline V gives CDR1 SGHTA, CDR2 FQGNSA. The junction had 5 bases not matched to a gene; V was cut back by 6 bases and J by 2 bases. The CDR3 loop spans 16 amino acids. CDR3 region: CASRNGLAGATDTQYF. The CDR3 DNA is TGTGCCAGCAGAAACGGACTAGCGGGGGCCACAGATACGCAGTATTTT.

This rearrangement joins TRBV27 to TRBJ2-1; 7 positions agree with TRBD1. The CDR3 has 12 amino acids. CDR1 and CDR2 (germline): MNHEY, SMNVEV (reference sequence). The J segment lost 7 bases and the V segment lost 8 bases, leaving 5 bases of the junction unmatched. The CDR3 reads CASLDRANEQFF. The CDR3 DNA reads as TGTGCCAGCTTAGACAGGGCTAATGAGCAGTTCTTC.

The CDR3 sequence is CASSVGNSGANVLTF. Here the CDR3 DNA reads TGTGCCAGCAGTGTCGGGAATTCTGGGGCCAACGTCCTGACTTTC. The chain couples TRBV2 to TRBJ2-6; weak D call: TRBD2 (5 bases). Deletions cut 4 bases from V and 1 base from J, with 8 bases between. There are 15 residues in the CDR3. The germline V gene has CDR1 SNHLY and CDR2 FYNNEI. Combining the CDR3 with reference TRBV2 and TRBJ2-6 gives the whole variable domain EPEVTQTPSHQVTQMGQEVILRCVPISNHLYFYWYRQILGQKVEFLVSFYNNEISEKSEIFDDQFSVERPDGSNFTLKIRSTKLEDSAMYFCASSVGNSGANVLTFGAGSRLTVL.

A few counts support this clone. The chain carries TRBV5-6 and TRBJ1-3; D is unresolved. Germline lookup yields CDR1 SGHDT and CDR2 YYEEEE. The CDR3 spans 16 residues. V was cut by 2 bases and J by 6 bases, with 18 bases left in between. CDR3 in amino acids: CASSFDRDLALNTIYF. For the CDR3, the DNA is TGTGCCAGCAGCTTTGACCGTGACCTTGCTTTAAACACCATATATTTT.

The J gene is TRBJ2-7, the V gene TRBV6-5; D call uncertain. This CDR3 spans 14 amino acids. Germline lookup yields CDR1 MNHEY and CDR2 SVGAGI. The germline V and J ends were trimmed by 2 bases and 3 bases, with 11 bases remaining between them. CDR3 protein: CASSYQSEVYEQYF. CDR3 coding DNA: TGTGCCAGCAGTTACCAGAGTGAGGTCTACGAGCAGTACTTC.

The chain combines TRBV4-2 with TRBJ2-1; TRBD2 matches 9 bases. Germline-derived CDR1 and CDR2 are LGHNA and YNFKEQ. J lost 7 bases, V lost 6 bases, and 22 bases had no gene match. This CDR3 region has 19 residues. The CDR3 here is CASSPQRLAGEIGRNEQFF. CDR3 bases: TGTGCCAGCAGTCCCCAACGCTTAGCGGGAGAAATTGGGAGGAATGAGCAGTTCTTC.

The chain has TRBV14 and TRBJ2-7, with TRBD1 matching 8 bases. Trimming took 1 base from V and 3 from J; bases not matched to a gene: 2. The length of the CDR3 is 14 residues. Germline V gene lookup returns CDR1 SGHDN and CDR2 FVKESK. DNA of the CDR3: TGTGCCAGCAGCCAAGTAACAGGGGGCTACGAGCAGTACTTC. It codes for CASSQVTGGYEQYF.

The rearrangement links TRBV27 to TRBJ2-7; 7 bases agree with TRBD1. The CDR3 consists of 13 residues. The V segment lost 6 bases and the J segment 6 bases; nucleotides outside the gene matches: 8. Germline V lookup: CDR1 MNHEY, CDR2 SMNVEV (reference sequence). CDR3 in amino acids: CASSLGQVREQYF. DNA for the CDR3: TGTGCCAGCAGCCTAGGACAGGTCCGCGAGCAGTACTTC.

V is TRBV7-9 and J is TRBJ2-5, with 7 bases identical to TRBD2. Germline-derived CDR1 and CDR2 are SEHNR and FQNEAQ (reference sequence). The CDR3 consists of 15 residues. J lost 0 bases, V lost 3 bases, and 4 bases had no gene match. Written as DNA, the CDR3 is TGTGCCAGCAGCTTCGGGCTAGCGGACCAAGAGACCCAGTACTTC. Residues: CASSFGLADQETQYF. The full variable domain, rest sourced from reference TRBV7-9 and TRBJ2-5, is DTGVSQNPRHKITKRGQNVTFRCDPISEHNRLYWYRQTLGQGPEFLTYFQNEAQLEKSRLLSDRFSAERPKGSFSTLEIQRTEQGDSAMYLCASSFGLADQETQYFGPGTRLLVL.

The genes are TRBV13 and TRBJ1-1, with D maybe TRBD1 (6 bases). Looked up from germline, CDR1 is PRHDT and CDR2 is FYEKMQ (reference sequence). The CDR3 is 15 residues long. V lost 7 bases, J lost 6 bases, and 21 bases lay in between. CDR3 region: CASIINPTGLAEAFF. The CDR3 nucleotides read TGTGCCAGCATCATAAACCCCACAGGGTTGGCTGAAGCTTTCTTT.

The V call is TRBV27, the J call TRBJ2-7, with D unclear. Per germline, CDR1 MNHEY and CDR2 SMNVEV (reference sequence). V lost 0 bases to trimming and J lost 0 bases, with 12 bases between them. CDR3 length: 16 residues. The CDR3 nucleotides are TGTGCCAGCAGTTTATCGTTGTGGGGTAGCTCCTACGAGCAGTACTTC. This encodes CASSLSLWGSSYEQYF.